This TCR beta chain was documented in a study of identical twins. This CDR3 has 14 residues. CDR1 and CDR2 from the germline V gene are SGHAT and FQNNGV. V was pared by 4 bases and J by 3 bases, with 13 bases between. A universal primer site was added by template switching, and unique molecular identifiers were carried by the cDNA. TCRdb reanalysed the 5' RACE reads using MiXCR and keeps one entry per CDR3 protein. Of roughly 720,000 distinct CDR3 sequences in the sample, 15% to 20% were seen once. Study-wide findings and caveats: Cross-sectional statistical analysis was relied on for the conclusions, without the same donors being followed.

The count of this clonotype is one. Its antigen is not known. A further study also used this sample, focusing on T cells expressing NK-cell markers. That work states: Most of the eight sequenced donors tested HCMV-seropositive; one tested seronegative.

Sample: PBMCs. The origin of this receptor is a woman between 18 and 29 years old in good health. This chain links TRBV11-2 with TRBJ2-7; tentative D call: TRBD2 (6 bases). DNA for the CDR3: TGTGCCAGCAGCTCGGAGGGACTGCTCTACGAGCAGTACTTC. It encodes CASSSEGLLYEQYF.